One sample yielded the 29 T cell receptor beta chains listed below, sequenced in a study of blood T cell repertoires in COVID-19. Sequencing used immunoSEQ multiplex PCR; TCRdb keeps in-frame clones, though not all of them. The table records fewer than 250,000 clones, about 86% of them present only once. Sequenced input: peripheral blood. Source of these receptors: a woman in her 50s with acute or convalescent COVID-19.

This clone appeared a single time. This chain's CDR3 is CASSHTGAEQYF. As DNA, the CDR3 is TGTGCCAGCAGCCATACAGGGGCCGAGCAGTACTTC. The V gene is TRBV7-9, the J gene TRBJ2-7, with TRBD1 identical over 7 bases. The CDR3 consists of 12 residues. Germline V CDR1 and CDR2: SEHNR, FQNEAQ (reference sequence). The J segment lost 6 bases and the V segment lost 5 bases, leaving 4 bases of the junction unmatched.

This chain joins TRBV19 and TRBJ1-1; D unresolved. Per the germline V gene, CDR1 is LNHDA and CDR2 is SQIVND (reference sequence). Trimming left V 0 bases short and J 11 bases short, with 13 bases between. CDR3 length: 13 residues. The CDR3 DNA reads as TGTGCCAGTAGTATAGAGGGATATCGAGGGGCTTTCTTT. Encoded protein: CASSIEGYRGAFF.

This chain uses TRBV9 with TRBJ2-1, with 9 bases lining up with TRBD2. The CDR3 extends over 14 amino acids. CDR1 and CDR2 (germline): SGDLS, YYNGEE. J gave up 10 bases and V 3 bases, and 8 bases lay outside the gene matches. CDR3 sequence: CASSASGARGEQFF. For the CDR3, the DNA is TGTGCCAGCAGCGCTAGCGGGGCCCGCGGCGAGCAGTTCTTC. Combining the CDR3 with reference TRBV9 and TRBJ2-1 gives the whole variable domain DSGVTQTPKHLITATGQRVTLRCSPRSGDLSVYWYQQSLDQGLQFLIQYYNGEERAKGNILERFSAQQFPDLHSELNLSSLELGDSALYFCASSASGARGEQFFGPGTRLTVL.

The V call is TRBV7-2, the J call TRBJ2-7; TRBD2 agrees at 10 bases. CDR1 and CDR2 from the germline V gene are SGHTA and FQGNSA. The CDR3 spans 16 residues. Trimming removed 5 bases from V and 1 base from J; junction bases left unmatched: 8. The CDR3 DNA reads TGTGCCAGCAGCACCTCTAGCGGGGGACTTTCCTACGAGCAGTACTTC. This encodes CASSTSSGGLSYEQYF. The full variable domain, rest sourced from reference TRBV7-2 and TRBJ2-7, is GAGVSQSPSNKVTEKGKDVELRCDPISGHTALYWYRQSLGQGLEFLIYFQGNSAPDKSGLPSDRFSAERTGGSVSTLTIQRTQQEDSAVYLCASSTSSGGLSYEQYFGPGTRLTVT.

This chain connects TRBV12-5 to TRBJ2-5, with D tentatively TRBD1 (5 bases). The CDR3 runs to 13 residues. Germline V gene data show CDR1 as LGHNT and CDR2 as FRNRAP. Deletions cut 2 bases from V and 4 bases from J, with 8 bases between. The CDR3: CASGLPGRETQYF. The DNA for the CDR3 is TGTGCTAGTGGTTTGCCAGGGCGAGAGACCCAGTACTTC.

Only one count was recorded for this clone. The genes are TRBV12-3 or TRBV12-4 and TRBJ1-2, with unresolved D. V was pared by 3 bases and J by 2 bases, with 7 bases between. This CDR3 spans 13 amino acids. The CDR3 region is CASSFEGNYGYTF. In DNA form, the CDR3 reads TGTGCCAGCAGTTTTGAGGGCAACTATGGCTACACCTTC.

The rearrangement joins TRBV12-3 or TRBV12-4 to TRBJ1-4; the D gene is possibly TRBD1 (5 bases). Trimming cost V 11 bases and J 6 bases, with 16 bases left between them. There are 13 residues in the CDR3. This CDR3 is CASSSWGDEKLFF. CDR3 DNA: TGTGCCTCCTCCTCGTGGGGGGATGAAAAACTGTTTTTT.

The chain uses TRBV19 and TRBJ2-7; TRBD1 aligns across 9 bases. The CDR3 loop spans 15 amino acids. Germline lookup yields CDR1 LNHDA and CDR2 SQIVND (reference sequence). V dropped 5 bases and J dropped 7; count of bases not matched to a gene: 12. CDR3 sequence reads: CASSGPRDRVEEQYF. The CDR3 DNA reads TGTGCCAGTAGTGGGCCTCGGGACAGGGTAGAGGAGCAGTACTTC.

V is TRBV9 and J is TRBJ2-6; D is possibly TRBD1 (5 bases). CDR1 is SGDLS, CDR2 YYNGEE, per germline. The CDR3 is made up of 17 amino acids. V was clipped by 3 bases and J by 2 bases, with 15 bases between them. CDR3 sequence reads: CASSAWGQATGANVLTF. The CDR3 region has the DNA TGTGCCAGCAGCGCGTGGGGCCAAGCCACTGGGGCCAACGTCCTGACTTTC.

The chain combines TRBV4-2 with TRBJ1-2; no definite D call. Per the germline V gene, CDR1 is LGHNA and CDR2 is YNFKEQ. There are 16 residues in the CDR3. V was cut by 3 bases and J by 2 bases, with 16 bases left in between. CDR3 nucleotide sequence: TGTGCCAGCAGCCAGGAGGAACGGGCAGGAAACTATGGCTACACCTTC. Translation gives CASSQEERAGNYGYTF.

The chain couples TRBV5-1 to TRBJ1-2; 8 bases match TRBD1. V lost 6 bases, J lost 8 bases, and 12 bases stayed unmatched. This CDR3 is built from 14 residues. Germline CDR1 and CDR2: SGHRS and YFSETQ. The CDR3 nucleotides are TGCGCCAGCAACGATAGACAGGGGAAGGGCGGCTACACCTTC. Translated, it gives CASNDRQGKGGYTF. The variable domain in full, completed from reference TRBV5-1 and TRBJ1-2, reads KAGVTQTPRYLIKTRGQQVTLSCSPISGHRSVSWYQQTPGQGLQFLFEYFSETQRNKGNFPGRFSGRQFSNSRSEMNVSTLELGDSALYLCASNDRQGKGGYTFGSGTRLTVV.

The chain links TRBV10-3 to TRBJ1-4, with a tentative D call TRBD1 (6 bases). The CDR3 runs to 14 residues. The V end was cut by 0 bases, the J end by 8 bases, with 10 bases between. Germline V CDR1 and CDR2: ENHRY, SYGVKD. CDR3 sequence reads: CAISESGAIEKLFF. The CDR3 bases are TGTGCCATCAGTGAGTCGGGGGCCATCGAAAAACTGTTTTTT.

The V call is TRBV6-5, the J call TRBJ2-2, with 11 bases lining up with TRBD2. This CDR3 region has 15 residues. The V segment lost 8 bases and the J segment 2 bases; nucleotides outside the gene matches: 4. Germline CDR1 is MNHEY and CDR2 is SVGAGI. CDR3 residues: CASQLAGVNTGELFF. The CDR3 DNA sequence: TGTGCCAGCCAACTAGCGGGGGTTAACACCGGGGAGCTGTTTTTT.

The chain links TRBV9 to TRBJ2-5, with 9 bases lining up with TRBD2. The CDR3 has 15 amino acids. Trimming at V came to 0 bases and at J to 5 bases, leaving 5 bases not matched to a gene. Germline CDR1 and CDR2: SGDLS and YYNGEE. The CDR3 loop is CASSVGAGGHETQYF. CDR3 DNA sequence: TGTGCCAGCAGCGTAGGTGCGGGGGGGCACGAGACCCAGTACTTC.

This clone was observed a few times. The rearrangement joins TRBV3-1 (or the pseudogene TRBV3-2) to TRBJ2-7; 9 bases match TRBD1. This CDR3 spans 15 amino acids. CDR1 LGHDT and CDR2 YNNKEL come from the germline V gene (reference sequence). The trim removed 4 bases at V and 3 bases at J, leaving 7 bases unmatched. The CDR3 reads CASSRTGGGGYEQYF. The CDR3, as DNA: TGTGCCAGCAGCCGAACAGGGGGCGGAGGCTACGAGCAGTACTTC.

The chain recombines TRBV30 with TRBJ2-7, with TRBD2 matching 10 bases. This CDR3 is 14 amino acids long. Germline CDR1 GTSNPN, CDR2 SVGIG (reference sequence). J was trimmed by 5 bases and V by 3 bases; bases with no gene match: 7. CDR3 sequence: CAWSLRLAGDEQYF. DNA of the CDR3: TGTGCCTGGAGCCTGAGGCTAGCGGGAGACGAGCAGTACTTC. The whole variable domain, remainder taken from reference TRBV30 and TRBJ2-7, is SQTIHQWPATLVQPVGSPLSLECTVEGTSNPNLYWYRQAAGRGLQLLFYSVGIGQISSEVPQNLSASRPQDRQFILSSKKLLLSDSGFYLCAWSLRLAGDEQYFGPGTRLTVT.

The rearrangement joins TRBV19 to TRBJ2-1, with 9 bases matching TRBD1. Per germline, CDR1 LNHDA and CDR2 SQIVND (reference sequence). The ends lost 10 bases at V and 0 bases at J; junction bases unmatched: 10. This CDR3 comprises 16 residues. This CDR3 reads CATRDRAYSSYNEQFF. The CDR3 nucleotides are TGTGCCACCAGGGACAGGGCGTACAGCTCCTACAATGAGCAGTTCTTC.

This chain joins TRBV7-8 and TRBJ2-7; 12 bases fit TRBD1. The V gene end was trimmed by 4 bases and the J gene end by 3 bases; junction bases not matched to a gene: 7. CDR1 SGHVS and CDR2 FQNEAQ come from the germline V gene. The CDR3 sequence is 16 residues long. The CDR3 reads CASSSRDRGLGYEQYF. The CDR3 DNA sequence: TGTGCCAGCAGCTCCCGGGACAGGGGGCTAGGCTACGAGCAGTACTTC. The full variable domain, its missing parts supplied by reference TRBV7-8 and TRBJ2-7, is GAGVSQSPRYKVAKRGQDVALRCDPISGHVSLFWYQQALGQGPEFLTYFQNEAQLDKSGLPSDRFFAERPEGSVSTLKIQRTQQEDSAVYLCASSSRDRGLGYEQYFGPGTRLTVT.

The chain links TRBV28 to TRBJ2-1; 9 nucleotides match TRBD2. The V gene's germline CDR1 is MDHEN and CDR2 SYDVKM. V shed 4 bases and J 9 bases; nucleotides not matched to a gene: 13. The CDR3 spans 16 residues. The CDR3 nucleotides are TGTGCCAGCAGTTCTACTCACTCGGGACTAGCCCTTGAGCAGTTCTTC. As protein: CASSSTHSGLALEQFF.

The chain combines TRBV9 with TRBJ1-4; TRBD1 agrees at 9 bases. The CDR3 consists of 12 residues. Losses at the gene ends were 0 bases for V and 12 bases for J; bases not matched to a gene: 0. The germline gives CDR1 SGDLS, CDR2 YYNGEE. The CDR3: CASSVGTGELFF. CDR3 DNA: TGTGCCAGCAGCGTAGGGACAGGGGAACTGTTTTTT.

The chain has TRBV6-6 and TRBJ1-6; D ambiguous. Trimming removed 6 bases at V and 3 bases at J, with 9 bases between. There are 14 residues in the CDR3. Germline values: CDR1 MNHNY, CDR2 SVGAGI (reference sequence). Written as DNA, the CDR3 is TGTGCCAGCAGCGCGGCCCTCTATAATTCACCCCTCCACTTT. Translating gives CASSAALYNSPLHF.

The J gene is TRBJ2-1, the V gene TRBV7-9; no clear D. The germline CDR1 and CDR2 sequences are SEHNR and FQNEAQ (reference sequence). This CDR3 is 15 amino acids long. The V gene lost 2 bases and the J gene lost 0 bases, with 8 bases spanning the gap. The CDR3 is CASSLSASSYNEQFF. DNA for the CDR3: TGTGCCAGCAGCTTATCGGCTAGCTCCTACAATGAGCAGTTCTTC.

The chain combines TRBV30 with TRBJ1-4; unclear D gene. The V end was cut by 0 bases, the J end by 4 bases, with 6 bases between. The CDR3 length is 13 residues. In germline, CDR1 is GTSNPN, CDR2 SVGIG (reference sequence). CDR3 in amino acids: CAWSVGSNEKLFF. CDR3 bases: TGTGCCTGGAGTGTAGGGAGTAATGAAAAACTGTTTTTT. Drawing the rest from reference TRBV30 and TRBJ1-4, the complete variable domain is SQTIHQWPATLVQPVGSPLSLECTVEGTSNPNLYWYRQAAGRGLQLLFYSVGIGQISSEVPQNLSASRPQDRQFILSSKKLLLSDSGFYLCAWSVGSNEKLFFGSGTQLSVL.

The chain has TRBV18 and TRBJ1-2; 12 bases fit TRBD1. After removal of 6 bases from V and 5 bases from J, the junction contained 7 bases not matched to a gene. The CDR3 is made up of 15 amino acids. The germline CDR1 and CDR2 sequences are KGHSH and LQKENI. This CDR3 reads CASSSGQGAGYGYTF. Here the CDR3 DNA reads TGTGCCAGCTCGTCGGGACAGGGGGCTGGATATGGCTACACCTTC.

This rearrangement joins TRBV7-8 to TRBJ2-1, with D perhaps TRBD2 (5 bases). The CDR3 consists of 15 residues. Germline assignment: CDR1 SGHVS and CDR2 FQNEAQ. Trimming shortened V by 3 bases and J by 5 bases, and 14 bases separated the two germline ends. CDR3: CASSFGLAPNNEQFF. The CDR3 bases are TGTGCCAGCAGCTTTGGGCTAGCACCTAACAATGAGCAGTTCTTC. The variable domain in full, completed from reference TRBV7-8 and TRBJ2-1, reads GAGVSQSPRYKVAKRGQDVALRCDPISGHVSLFWYQQALGQGPEFLTYFQNEAQLDKSGLPSDRFFAERPEGSVSTLKIQRTQQEDSAVYLCASSFGLAPNNEQFFGPGTRLTVL.

The gene calls are TRBV20-1 and TRBJ1-1; D gene unclear. The CDR3 extends over 13 amino acids. CDR1 is DFQATT and CDR2 is SNEGSKA in the germline V gene (reference sequence). Trimming took off 3 bases at V and 2 bases at J, with 10 bases between the two ends. The DNA of the CDR3 is TGCAGTGCTAGTAGTCAGGTTAACACTGAAGCTTTCTTT. Its protein is CSASSQVNTEAFF.

This sequence joins TRBV15 and TRBJ1-5; TRBD1 matches 8 bases. The junction had 6 bases not matched to a gene; V was cut back by 0 bases and J by 5 bases. This CDR3 contains 16 residues. Germline lookup yields CDR1 LNHNV and CDR2 YYDKDF (reference sequence). The chain's CDR3 is CATSRDFAGGDQPQHF. CDR3 DNA sequence: TGTGCCACCAGCAGAGATTTTGCAGGGGGCGATCAGCCCCAGCATTTT. The entire variable domain, with the rest obtained from reference TRBV15 and TRBJ1-5, is as follows: DAMVIQNPRYQVTQFGKPVTLSCSQTLNHNVMYWYQQKSSQAPKLLFHYYDKDFNNEADTPDNFQSRRPNTSFCFLDIRSPGLGDTAMYLCATSRDFAGGDQPQHFGDGTRLSIL.

This chain joins TRBV6-5 and TRBJ2-7; TRBD2 might be the D (6 bases). Per the germline V gene, CDR1 is MNHEY and CDR2 is SVGAGI. V was pared by 6 bases and J by 0 bases, with 12 bases between. This CDR3 is built from 14 residues. The CDR3, as DNA: TGTGCCAGCAGATTATTGGGGGGCTCCTACGAGCAGTACTTC. It codes for CASRLLGGSYEQYF.

The rearrangement joins TRBV6-5 to TRBJ2-3, with D hard to call. Germline CDR1 MNHEY, CDR2 SVGAGI. The CDR3 covers 11 residues. Trimming stripped 8 bases from V and 4 bases from J, with 7 bases between. The CDR3 DNA reads TGTGCCAGCCGAGTGGCAGATACGCAGTATTTT. Translating it yields CASRVADTQYF.